This T cell receptor (beta chain) was identified in a study of T cell repertoires in cytomegalovirus infection. Study overall: Recently described HLA-C-restricted plus well-studied HLA-B-restricted CMV epitopes were used. TCR beta signatures that were public indicated CMV infection and matching HLA type. Study-wide findings and caveats: CMV-specific TCR beta clonotypes restricted by HLA-C dominated the ex vivo response.

CDR1 and CDR2 (germline): SGDLS, YYNGEE. Trimming took 3 bases from V and 2 from J; bases not matched to a gene: 3. CDR3 size: 14 residues. There are a few counts of this clonotype. No antigen is known for it. Via MiXCR, TCRdb re-called the reads, giving one row per CDR3 protein. There are about 830,000 distinct CDR3 sequences in the sample; 30% to 35% occur only once, and over 10% lies in the top ten. This TCR was recovered from a human donor in good health (CMV status not recorded). Some clones in this sample may be carry-over from other donors' samples. The genes are TRBV9 and TRBJ2-7; 9 bases are a match to TRBD1. The sample in question was cultured CD8+ T cells from PBMCs, obtained from culture after CMV antigen stimulation. In nucleotides, the CDR3 is TGTGCCAGCAGCGCCCGGACAGGGGCCTACGAGCAGTACTTC. This encodes CASSARTGAYEQYF.